Each of the 25 T cell receptor beta chains below was sequenced from the same sample in a study of shared clonotypes between healthy human individuals (dated by TCRdb to 2018 to 2021). Library creation used the immunoSEQ multiplex PCR assay. TCRdb re-hosts the immuneACCESS table, in-frame sequences only. Its copies lack some clones; in the studies checked, an unresolved V gene accounts for under half of them, and the cause for the rest is not known. The sample table holds roughly 490,000 clones, of which about 79% were seen once. Clones ranked in the top ten supply roughly 13% of the sample. Sequencing was carried out using PBMCs. The receptors here all came from a middle-aged woman in good health. Some clones in this sample may be carry-over from other donors' samples.

V gene TRBV30 combines with J gene TRBJ2-3; D may be TRBD2 (6 bases). Germline CDR1 reads GTSNPN; CDR2 reads SVGIG (reference sequence). Trimming left V 2 bases short and J 3 bases short, with 12 bases between. The CDR3 contains 14 residues. The CDR3 spells CAWSRIAATDTQYF. CDR3 coding DNA: TGTGCCTGGAGTAGGATAGCGGCTACAGATACGCAGTATTTT.

This clone has only a few counts. The chain joins TRBV19 to TRBJ2-5; D is ambiguous. V was trimmed by 5 bases and J by 2 bases, leaving 9 bases between them. The germline CDR1 and CDR2 sequences are LNHDA and SQIVND (reference sequence). The CDR3 spans 13 residues. Here the CDR3 reads CASSVGLQETQYF. The DNA of the CDR3 is TGTGCCAGTAGTGTAGGGTTGCAAGAGACCCAGTACTTC.

The rearrangement links TRBV5-4 to TRBJ2-4; a weak D match, TRBD1 (6 bases). Germline CDR1 SGHNT, CDR2 YYREEE (reference sequence). Deletions cut 4 bases from V and 6 bases from J, with 11 bases between. This CDR3 has 13 residues. CDR3 nucleotides: TGTGCCAGCAGCGCGGACAGTGGAAACATTCAGTACTTC. Translation gives CASSADSGNIQYF.

The J gene is TRBJ2-1, the V gene TRBV5-1; 13 bases map to TRBD2. In germline, CDR1 is SGHRS, CDR2 YFSETQ. The CDR3 extends over 16 amino acids. With V trimmed by 4 bases and J by 9 bases, 10 bases remained unmatched. CDR3: CASSGTSGRAGGEQFF. The CDR3 region has the DNA TGCGCCAGCAGCGGAACTAGCGGGAGGGCCGGGGGTGAGCAGTTCTTC.

The J gene is TRBJ1-2, the V gene TRBV12-2. TRBV12-2 is a pseudogene segment. This CDR3 has 16 amino acids. The CDR3 DNA sequence: TGTGCAAGTCGCTCGCACTTCGGGGGCGGGGATTATGGCTACACCTTC. This translates into CASRSHFGGGDYGYTF.

The chain employs TRBV9 and TRBJ1-2; D is unresolved. Germline CDR1 reads SGDLS; CDR2 reads YYNGEE. V gave up 0 bases and J gave up 4 bases, with 13 bases separating them. This CDR3 has 15 amino acids. CDR3 bases: TGTGCCAGCAGCGTAGGTCATAGGGAAGGCTATGGCTACACCTTC. Protein sequence: CASSVGHREGYGYTF.

The V and J genes are TRBV7-3 and TRBJ2-5, with 10 nucleotides matching TRBD2. The CDR3 is 16 residues long. The germline V gene has CDR1 SGHTA and CDR2 FQGTGA. Unmatched junction bases numbered 11, after V lost 5 bases and J lost 5 bases. DNA for the CDR3: TGTGCCAGCAGCCCATACTTAGCGGGAGGCCAGGAGACCCAGTACTTC. It codes for CASSPYLAGGQETQYF.

The chain recombines TRBV6-5 with TRBJ2-2; 12 positions agree with TRBD1. Germline V lookup: CDR1 MNHEY, CDR2 SVGAGI. The CDR3 spans 15 residues. V gave up 6 bases and J gave up 7 bases; unmatched junction bases: 6. This CDR3 is CASRVGTGGFGELFF. CDR3 DNA sequence: TGTGCCAGCAGGGTGGGGACAGGGGGCTTCGGGGAGCTGTTTTTT.

In this sample, this clone turned up once. This chain links TRBV15 with TRBJ2-1, with TRBD2 matching over 12 bases. The length of the CDR3 is 17 residues. V shed 0 bases, J shed 7 bases, and the junction held 7 bases outside the gene matches. CDR1 and CDR2 from the germline V gene are LNHNV and YYDKDF (reference sequence). CDR3 in amino acids: CATSRDSASGRGNEQFF. The CDR3 bases are TGTGCCACCAGCAGAGATAGCGCTAGCGGGAGGGGGAATGAGCAGTTCTTC.

The chain couples TRBV19 to TRBJ1-5; no reliable D call. V shed 5 bases and J shed 0 bases, with 2 bases lying between them. The CDR3 covers 12 residues. CDR1 and CDR2 from the germline V gene are LNHDA and SQIVND (reference sequence). The CDR3 spells CASSVSNQPQHF. Written as DNA, the CDR3 is TGTGCCAGTAGTGTTAGCAATCAGCCCCAGCATTTT.

This clone has a count of ten or more. The V call is TRBV18, the J call TRBJ1-4; D is ambiguous. With 3 bases removed from V and 3 bases from J, the gap between germline ends came to 8 bases. The CDR3 is 14 amino acids. Germline CDR1 is KGHSH and CDR2 is LQKENI. The CDR3 nucleotides read TGTGCCAGCTCACCGGACCGCTCTAATGAAAAACTGTTTTTT. As protein: CASSPDRSNEKLFF.

V gene TRBV30 combines with J gene TRBJ2-7; D may be TRBD1 (6 bases). Deletions cut 0 bases from V and 0 bases from J, with 9 bases between. From germline, CDR1 is GTSNPN and CDR2 SVGIG (reference sequence). The CDR3 contains 14 residues. The CDR3 DNA is TGTGCCTGGAGTGTACGAGGGGGCTCCTACGAGCAGTACTTC. This codes for CAWSVRGGSYEQYF.

The rearrangement uses TRBV19 and TRBJ1-3, with D possibly matching TRBD1 (5 bases). The CDR3 covers 14 residues. The V gene lost 5 bases and the J gene lost 4 bases, with 12 bases spanning the gap. Germline CDR1 and CDR2: LNHDA and SQIVND (reference sequence). The chain's CDR3 is CASSSLDRGNTIYF. The CDR3 DNA follows: TGTGCCAGTAGTTCCCTTGACAGAGGAAACACCATATATTTT.

Comment on this clone: This probably arose from a read error, given a far larger clone one base away. This chain links TRBV25-1 with TRBJ1-4; 9 bases align to TRBD1. The CDR3 has 14 residues. The V gene's germline CDR1 is MGHDK and CDR2 SYGVNS. The CDR3 DNA sequence: TGTGCCAACAGTGTCGGGACAGGGAATGAAAAACTGTTTTTT. Translating it yields CANSVGTGNEKLFF.

The chain combines TRBV28 with TRBJ2-7; D gene ambiguous. Trimming shortened V by 5 bases and J by 3 bases, and 14 bases separated the two germline ends. CDR3 length: 14 amino acids. The germline CDR1 and CDR2 sequences are MDHEN and SYDVKM. As DNA, the CDR3 is TGTGCCAGCAGTACCCCTATGAGATTCTACGAGCAGTACTTC. Translating gives CASSTPMRFYEQYF.

V and J are TRBV5-4 and TRBJ2-7, with 10 bases matching TRBD2. The CDR3 length is 14 residues. Trimming cost V 3 bases and J 7 bases; bases outside gene matches: 7. In germline, CDR1 is SGHNT, CDR2 YYREEE (reference sequence). The DNA of the CDR3 is TGTGCCAGCAGCTCCCGGCTAGCGGGAGCGGAGCAGTACTTC. Its protein is CASSSRLAGAEQYF.

The chain uses TRBV7-9 and TRBJ1-3; the D gene is possibly TRBD1 (5 bases). CDR1 and CDR2 (germline): SEHNR, FQNEAQ (reference sequence). V lost 1 base and J lost 2, with 9 bases in between. This CDR3 comprises 15 residues. CDR3 sequence (DNA): TGTGCCAGCAGCTTAGGCGGGGGTACTGGAAACACCATATATTTT. As protein: CASSLGGGTGNTIYF.

This chain uses TRBV10-3 with TRBJ2-7; 9 nucleotides agree with TRBD2. The V and J ends lost 2 bases and 7 bases, in that order; junction bases with no gene match: 3. The length of the CDR3 is 13 residues. The germline gives CDR1 ENHRY, CDR2 SYGVKD. The CDR3 protein is CAISEGLAGEQYF. CDR3 DNA sequence: TGTGCCATCAGTGAGGGCCTAGCGGGGGAGCAGTACTTC.

This chain links TRBV10-3 with TRBJ1-5; 7 nucleotides match TRBD1. Looked up from germline, CDR1 is ENHRY and CDR2 is SYGVKD. V shed 6 bases and J 3 bases; nucleotides not matched to a gene: 2. The CDR3 extends over 13 amino acids. Here the CDR3 DNA reads TGTGCCATCAGGGGACAGTACAATCAGCCCCAGCATTTT. It translates to CAIRGQYNQPQHF.

The chain uses TRBV2 and TRBJ1-5; 9 bases agree with TRBD1. Trimming cost V 7 bases and J 7 bases; bases outside gene matches: 11. The CDR3 is 15 amino acids. The V gene's germline CDR1 is SNHLY and CDR2 FYNNEI. Here the CDR3 DNA reads TGTGCCAGCACGATCGGACAGGGGTTGGGACAGCCCCAGCATTTT. Translating gives CASTIGQGLGQPQHF.

The chain joins TRBV19 to TRBJ2-7; D ambiguous. With 4 bases removed from V and 2 bases from J, the gap between germline ends came to 9 bases. CDR3 length equals 13 residues. Germline V gene data show CDR1 as LNHDA and CDR2 as SQIVND (reference sequence). The CDR3 loop reads CASSTRDTYEQYF. The DNA for the CDR3 is TGTGCCAGTAGTACGAGAGACACCTACGAGCAGTACTTC. Drawing the rest from reference TRBV19 and TRBJ2-7, the complete variable domain is DGGITQSPKYLFRKEGQNVTLSCEQNLNHDAMYWYRQDPGQGLRLIYYSQIVNDFQKGDIAEGYSVSREKKESFPLTVTSAQKNPTAFYLCASSTRDTYEQYFGPGTRLTVT.

This clone has a handful of counts. CDR3 region: CASSSGPNHKQYF. The CDR3 DNA reads TGTGCCAGCAGTTCGGGACCTAACCATAAGCAGTACTTC. The gene calls are TRBV6-6 and TRBJ2-7, with D possibly called TRBD1 or TRBD2 (5 bases each). The CDR3 sequence is 13 residues long. Germline CDR1 reads MNHNY; CDR2 reads SVGAGI (reference sequence). V lost 4 bases and J lost 8, with 15 bases in between.

The V and J genes are TRBV28 and TRBJ2-3, with 8 positions matching TRBD2. Trimming at V came to 7 bases and at J to 2 bases, leaving 5 bases not matched to a gene. From germline, CDR1 is MDHEN and CDR2 SYDVKM. CDR3 size: 14 residues. This chain's CDR3 is CASMAGGSTDTQYF. CDR3 coding DNA: TGTGCCAGCATGGCGGGGGGATCCACAGATACGCAGTATTTT.

V gene TRBV15 combines with J gene TRBJ2-7; no reliable D call. Trimming cost V 0 bases and J 3 bases, with 12 bases left between them. The CDR3 runs 15 residues. Germline V gives CDR1 LNHNV, CDR2 YYDKDF (reference sequence). DNA for the CDR3: TGTGCCACCAGCAGAGATAGGGCAGATTTCTACGAGCAGTACTTC. The encoded protein is CATSRDRADFYEQYF.

The chain has TRBV18 and TRBJ2-5, with 7 positions matching TRBD1. CDR1 and CDR2 (germline): KGHSH, LQKENI. V shed 1 base and J 4 bases; nucleotides not matched to a gene: 3. This CDR3 has 14 residues. CDR3 sequence: CASSPQGAGETQYF. The CDR3, as DNA: TGTGCCAGCTCACCACAGGGGGCAGGAGAGACCCAGTACTTC.